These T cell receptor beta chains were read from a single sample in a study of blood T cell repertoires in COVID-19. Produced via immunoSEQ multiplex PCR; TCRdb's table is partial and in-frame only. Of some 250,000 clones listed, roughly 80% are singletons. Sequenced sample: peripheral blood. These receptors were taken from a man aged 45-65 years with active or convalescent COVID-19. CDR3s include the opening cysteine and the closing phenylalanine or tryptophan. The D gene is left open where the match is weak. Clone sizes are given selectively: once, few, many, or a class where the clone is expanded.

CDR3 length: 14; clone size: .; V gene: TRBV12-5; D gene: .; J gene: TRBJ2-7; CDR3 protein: CASGFDGIPYEQYF; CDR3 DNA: TGTGCTAGTGGTTTTGACGGGATCCCCTACGAGCAGTACTTC
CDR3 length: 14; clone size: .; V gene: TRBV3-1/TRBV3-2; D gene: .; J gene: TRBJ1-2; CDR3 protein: CASSQGTANYGYTF; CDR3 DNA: TGTGCCAGCAGCCAAGGGACAGCGAACTATGGCTACACCTTC
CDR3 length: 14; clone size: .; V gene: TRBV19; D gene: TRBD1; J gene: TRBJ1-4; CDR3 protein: CASSLQGRSEKLFF; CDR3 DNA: TGTGCCAGTAGTTTACAGGGGAGGAGTGAAAAACTGTTTTTT
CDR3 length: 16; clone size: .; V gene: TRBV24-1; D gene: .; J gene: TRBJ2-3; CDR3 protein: CATSDPTGYGTDTQYF; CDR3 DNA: TGTGCCACCAGTGACCCCACAGGGTACGGAACAGATACGCAGTATTTT
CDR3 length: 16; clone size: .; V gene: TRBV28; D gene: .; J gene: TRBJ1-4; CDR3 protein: CASSSTYRLTTKKLFF; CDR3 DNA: TGTGCCAGCAGTTCTACCTACAGGTTAACAACGAAAAAACTGTTTTTT
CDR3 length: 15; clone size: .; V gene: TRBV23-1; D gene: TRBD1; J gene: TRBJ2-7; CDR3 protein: CASSQRTGGPYEQYF; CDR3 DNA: TGCGCCAGCAGTCAGCGGACAGGGGGACCCTACGAGCAGTACTTC
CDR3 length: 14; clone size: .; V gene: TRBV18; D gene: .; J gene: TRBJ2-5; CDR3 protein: CASSPLRVRETQYF; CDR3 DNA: TGTGCCAGCTCACCGCTACGGGTACGGGAGACCCAGTACTTC
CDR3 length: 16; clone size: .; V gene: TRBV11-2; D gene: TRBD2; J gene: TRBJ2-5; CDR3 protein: CASSGNSGGIEETQYF; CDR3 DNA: TGTGCCAGCAGCGGTAATAGCGGGGGGATAGAAGAGACCCAGTACTTC
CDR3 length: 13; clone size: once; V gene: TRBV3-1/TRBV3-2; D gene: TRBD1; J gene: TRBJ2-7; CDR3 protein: CASQGQGPHEQYF; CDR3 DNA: TGTGCCAGTCAGGGACAGGGGCCCCACGAGCAGTACTTC
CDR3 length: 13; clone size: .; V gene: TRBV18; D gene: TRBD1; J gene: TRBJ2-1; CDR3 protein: CASSPDRVGEQFF; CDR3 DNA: TGTGCCAGCTCACCGGACAGGGTTGGTGAGCAGTTCTTC
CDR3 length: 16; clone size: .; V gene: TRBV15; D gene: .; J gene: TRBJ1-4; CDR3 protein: CATSRDLTATNEKLFF; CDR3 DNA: TGTGCCACCAGCAGAGATCTGACAGCAACTAATGAAAAACTGTTTTTT
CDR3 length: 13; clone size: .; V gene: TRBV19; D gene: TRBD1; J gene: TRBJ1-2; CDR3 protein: CASSRDRLNGYTF; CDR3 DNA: TGTGCCAGTAGTCGGGACAGGCTAAATGGCTACACCTTC
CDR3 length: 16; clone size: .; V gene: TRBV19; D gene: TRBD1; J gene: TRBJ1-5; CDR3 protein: CASSDGGQGWSGAQHF; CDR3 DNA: TGTGCCAGTAGTGATGGGGGACAGGGGTGGAGTGGGGCCCAGCATTTT